This T cell receptor (beta chain) was documented in a study of Ad26.COV2.S vaccination and SARS-CoV-2 variants. Data came from immunoSEQ multiplex PCR; TCRdb stores just in-frame clones and leaves some out. Of 180,000 or so clones in the sample, around 85% were seen once. Study-level findings and limits: Vaccinees displayed broader spike-specific TCR repertoires than placebo recipients. Substantial response breadth was reportedly seen for spike-specific CD8+ and CD4+ T cells after vaccination. Measurement of non-spike TCR breadth gave similar results in vaccine and placebo recipients.

Worth noting for this clone: The antigen is unknown.

CDR3 length: 15 amino acids. Trimming took 0 bases from V and 1 from J, leaving 10 bases between them. Germline V lookup: CDR1 SGHAT, CDR2 FQNNGV. This chain links TRBV11-2 with TRBJ2-7; no firm D call. The sequencing used peripheral blood, collected after recovery from COVID-19. The TCR comes from a human donor who had recovered from COVID-19. The CDR3 DNA follows: TGTGCCAGCAGCTTAGATTGGGCAGGTTCCTACGAGCAGTACTTC. Its protein is CASSLDWAGSYEQYF.